What follows is one T cell receptor (beta chain) and its context. This clonotype was observed many times. Its antigen is unknown. No base quality values were provided; no much bigger clone lies one nucleotide off. The data derive from a study of regulatory T cells in long-lasting Graves disease (dated by TCRdb to the early 2020s). Study-wide context: Patients with newly diagnosed Graves' disease had been on antithyroid drugs for under 3 months. The study was registered as a clinical trial and conducted in China. TCR sequencing covered 13 persistent and some 20 newly diagnosed Graves' disease patients, some 33 samples in total. Patients with persistent Graves' disease were compared with patients with newly diagnosed Graves' disease using TCR sequencing and RNA sequencing of peripheral blood. Broad study findings and their caveats: Lower TCR Shannon entropy and fewer highly expanded clones were observed in persistent Graves' disease patients than in newly diagnosed patients, which suggested clonal expansion. A larger number of public clonotypes was shared among persistent patients (approximately 2,600) than among newly diagnosed patients (roughly 970). The authors noted that the small sample size was a limitation that may lower accuracy. Sequencing and analysis were limited to the TCR beta chain. Preferential use of TRBV28, TRBJ1-2 and TRBJ2-5 was observed in persistent disease, whereas TRBV20-1 and TRBJ2-1 were favored in newly diagnosed disease. The study examined only peripheral blood because the primary lesion, thyroid tissue, could not be accessed.

V drops 6 bases and J drops 3 bases, leaving 8 bases in between. The germline V gene encodes CDR1 MNHEY and CDR2 SMNVEV (reference sequence). The CDR3, from cysteine to phenylalanine, totals 12 residues. The read is trimmed to its CDR3 DNA, 36 bases read in frame from base 1. The library was generated by multiplex PCR. The sequencer listed for this sample is Illumina HiSeq 4000. TCR beta libraries were built with iRepertoire HTBI primers and Arm-PCR amplification of CDR3 regions. PCR products were gel purified before sequencing. From the authors' description of their analysis: Gene usage analysis of CDR3 amino acid clonotypes relied on the roughly 60 TRBV and 12 to 15 TRBJ segments identified across samples. COPE and FqMerger were used to merge filtered high-quality paired reads into contigs. Contigs were aligned with BLAST to IMGT TRBV, TRBD and TRBJ reference genes, and CDR3 was defined per IMGT. Highly expanded clones were defined as clonotypes with a frequency above 0.1%. Repertoire diversity was measured by Shannon entropy, and V-J evenness by the Gini coefficient. Clonotypes shared by more than one individual were considered public. The public sequencing data were trimmed at Q25 with fastp and processed into clonotypes with MiXCR by TCRdb, which kept only in-frame beta chains. CDR3 protein sequences are deduplicated, and each keeps its most common genes and DNA. V and J calls and clone size were set by TCRdb, not the authors. This sample holds a few hundred thousand distinct CDR3 sequences; less than 15% were observed only once. The ten largest clones capture 10% of the sample.

Explained via the paper, the time point label denotes: newly diagnosed GD, antithyroid drugs for less than 3 months. For both TCR sequencing and RNA sequencing, RNA was extracted from PBMCs in TRIzol. The diagnosis of Graves' disease was made according to American Thyroid Association guidelines. Patients for the study were recruited at an endocrinology department in Xi'an, China. Each patient gave roughly 10 milliliters of peripheral blood, collected in an EDTA anticoagulant tube. Ficoll Paque Plus density gradient separation was used to isolate PBMCs, and no further T cell sorting was done. An Agilent 2100 Bioanalyzer and agarose gel were used to check RNA quality, and a NanoDrop 2000 was used to measure RNA concentration. The same data also went into a second study, on T cells in Graves' hyperthyroidism and ophthalmopathy. That second report states: Graves' hyperthyroidism was defined as stable when no progression to ophthalmopathy occurred over 18 months of follow-up. Hyperthyroidism patients were newly diagnosed, with disease duration under 2 months, and aged 18 to 65 years. Exclusion was applied to patients with uncontrolled infections, other autoimmune diseases, pregnancy or lactation. Clinical symptoms, serum thyroxine and TRAb, thyroid ultrasound, and orbital computed tomography formed the basis for the diagnoses. The TCR CDR3 was subjected to a first round of RT-PCR using the HTBI primer set and the Qiagen OneStep RT-PCR kit. Blood samples also contained most of the expanded thyroid clonotypes (frequency above 0.001), which suggests that blood repertoires may reflect thyroid immune responses. A model built on a 13 V-J signature distinguished ophthalmopathy from stable hyperthyroidism, reaching around 88% sensitivity and 81.08% specificity in cross-validation and 80%/75% in testing. During validation, the model predicted progression to ophthalmopathy a median of about 6.5 months ahead of onset, with around 71% sensitivity and around 72% specificity. To identify distinguishing TCR V-J signatures, a discovery cohort of some 100 patients was used, comprising 40 to 45 with Graves' ophthalmopathy and around 57 with stable Graves' hyperthyroidism. An independent validation cohort of 18 to 20 hyperthyroidism patients and about 15 patients who later progressed to ophthalmopathy tested prospective prediction of ophthalmopathy. The roughly 94 discovery patients were randomly divided into training and test sets at a 7:3 ratio. In more than five Graves' hyperthyroidism patients, the study also compared T-cell repertoires from thyroid tissue with T-cell repertoires from blood. After blood sampling, hyperthyroidism patients were treated with methimazole at a starting dose of 30 mg daily, and ophthalmopathy patients were treated with high-dose intravenous methylprednisolone. Libraries were constructed in a second round of multiplex PCR, after which size selection and purification were performed. Paired-end sequencing of the libraries was performed with 100 bp reads on an Illumina HiSeq2000. SOAPnuke was used to process the raw data, with reads discarded if the reads contained adapters or uncalled bases, had a mean Phred below 15, or lacked an exact constant-primer or identifier match. COPE v1.2.5 was used to merge the high-quality paired reads, and each unique nucleotide sequence was defined as a clonotype. MiTCR v1.1 was used to align the clonotypes against IMGT TRBV, TRBD and TRBJ reference segments. Only V-J combinations with frequency above 0.0001, covering roughly 99% of repertoires, were analysed. The TCS score was defined as F50 (clonal expansion) divided by E x V (chaos), with BLOSUM62-based TCRdist calculated between CDR3 peptides within each V-J. Welch's t-statistics and random forest reduced 514 V-J features to 13, which were used in a naive Bayes classifier (R e1071). No statistical method was used to set the sample size in advance, and investigators knew the group allocation. The paper reports TCR Vbeta CDR3 sequencing of about 140 peripheral blood samples: around 45 ophthalmopathy, fewer than 85 hyperthyroidism and around 17 progressor patients.

This receptor was taken from a young man with Graves disease. Donor details come from another sample of the same person, matched by shared clones. The specimen was peripheral blood mononuclear cells (PBMCs), collected at new diagnosis, from a patient treated with antithyroid drugs. The chain is made from TRBV27 and TRBJ1-2, and the D gene may be TRBD1, 6 bases matching. The encoded CDR3 is CASRGADYGYTF. The base sequence is TGTGCCAGCAGGGGGGCGGACTATGGCTACACCTTC.